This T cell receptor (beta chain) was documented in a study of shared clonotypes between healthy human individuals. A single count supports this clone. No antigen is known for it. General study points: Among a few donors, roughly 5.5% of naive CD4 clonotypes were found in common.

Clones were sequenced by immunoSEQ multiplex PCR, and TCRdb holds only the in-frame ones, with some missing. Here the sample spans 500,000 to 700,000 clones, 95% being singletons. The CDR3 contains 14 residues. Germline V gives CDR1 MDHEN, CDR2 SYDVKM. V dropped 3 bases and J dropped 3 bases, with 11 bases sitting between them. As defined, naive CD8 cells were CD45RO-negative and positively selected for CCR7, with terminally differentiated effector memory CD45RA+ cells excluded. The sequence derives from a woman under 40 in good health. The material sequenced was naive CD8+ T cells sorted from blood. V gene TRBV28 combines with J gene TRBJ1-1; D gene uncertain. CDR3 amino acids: CASSFRLSDTEAFF. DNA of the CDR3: TGTGCCAGCAGTTTCCGGTTGTCCGACACTGAAGCTTTCTTT.